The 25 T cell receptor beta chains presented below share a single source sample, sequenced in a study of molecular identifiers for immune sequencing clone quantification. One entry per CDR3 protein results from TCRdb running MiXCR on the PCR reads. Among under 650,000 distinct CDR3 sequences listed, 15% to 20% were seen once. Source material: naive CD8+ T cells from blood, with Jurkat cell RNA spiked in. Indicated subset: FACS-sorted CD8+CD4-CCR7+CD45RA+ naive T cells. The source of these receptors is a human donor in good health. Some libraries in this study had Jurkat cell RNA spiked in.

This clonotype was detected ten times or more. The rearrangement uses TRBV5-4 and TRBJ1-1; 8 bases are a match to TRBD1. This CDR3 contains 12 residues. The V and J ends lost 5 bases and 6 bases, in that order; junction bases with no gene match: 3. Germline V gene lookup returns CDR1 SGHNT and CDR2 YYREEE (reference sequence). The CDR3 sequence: CASRAGQAEAFF. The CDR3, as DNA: TGTGCCAGCAGGGCGGGACAGGCTGAAGCTTTCTTT.

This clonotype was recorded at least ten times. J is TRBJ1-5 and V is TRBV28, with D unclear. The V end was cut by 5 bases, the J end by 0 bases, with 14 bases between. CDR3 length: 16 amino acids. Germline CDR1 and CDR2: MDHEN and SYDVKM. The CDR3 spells CASSPPRTDSNQPQHF. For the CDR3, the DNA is TGTGCCAGCAGTCCCCCCCGGACGGATAGCAATCAGCCCCAGCATTTT. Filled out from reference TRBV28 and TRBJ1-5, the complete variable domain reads DVKVTQSSRYLVKRTGEKVFLECVQDMDHENMFWYRQDPGLGLRLIYFSYDVKMKEKGDIPEGYSVSREKKERFSLILESASTNQTSMYLCASSPPRTDSNQPQHFGDGTRLSIL.

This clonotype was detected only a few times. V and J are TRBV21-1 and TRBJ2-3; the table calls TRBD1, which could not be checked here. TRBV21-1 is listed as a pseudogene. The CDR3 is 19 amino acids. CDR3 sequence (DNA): TGTGCCAGCAGCAAAACCCCCCTTCAGGGCTTGGGGACGTTAAGTACGCAGTATTTT. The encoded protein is CASSKTPLQGLGTLSTQYF.

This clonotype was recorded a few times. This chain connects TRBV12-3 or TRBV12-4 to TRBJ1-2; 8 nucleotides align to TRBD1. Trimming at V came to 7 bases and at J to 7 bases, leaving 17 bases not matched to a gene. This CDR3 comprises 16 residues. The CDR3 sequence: CASNPLIGQGAVGYTF. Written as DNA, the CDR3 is TGTGCCAGCAACCCCCTAATCGGCCAGGGGGCGGTTGGCTACACCTTC.

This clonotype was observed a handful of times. The CDR3 bases are TGTGCCAGCAGCTTAGGGGCAGGGGGAGGTTTTGAAGCTTTCTTT. Translation gives CASSLGAGGGFEAFF. V and J are TRBV11-2 and TRBJ1-1; TRBD1 aligns across 7 bases. The CDR3 is 15 residues long. V lost 1 base, J lost 7 bases, and 9 bases stayed unmatched. From germline, CDR1 is SGHAT and CDR2 FQNNGV. Using reference TRBV11-2 and TRBJ1-1 for the parts outside the CDR3, the full variable domain is EAGVAQSPRYKIIEKRQSVAFWCNPISGHATLYWYQQILGQGPKLLIQFQNNGVVDDSQLPKDRFSAERLKGVDSTLKIQPAKLEDSAVYLCASSLGAGGGFEAFFGQGTRLTVV.

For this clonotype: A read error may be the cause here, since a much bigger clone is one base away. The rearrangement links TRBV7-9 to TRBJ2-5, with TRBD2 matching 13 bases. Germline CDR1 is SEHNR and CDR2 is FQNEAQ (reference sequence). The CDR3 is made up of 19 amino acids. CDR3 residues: CASNLAAGLAGPSQETQYF. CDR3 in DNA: TGTGCCAGCAACTTAGCCGCGGGACTAGCGGGACCCTCCCAAGAGACCCAGTACTTC.

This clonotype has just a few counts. This CDR3 reads CASSIAGRQETQYF. CDR3 DNA sequence: TGTGCCAGTAGTATAGCCGGGAGACAAGAGACCCAGTACTTC. V usage is TRBV19 and J usage is TRBJ2-5; possibly TRBD2 for D (6 bases). Per the germline V gene, CDR1 is LNHDA and CDR2 is SQIVND (reference sequence). The ends were cut back, 1 base at V and 2 bases at J, with 8 bases in the middle. The CDR3 runs 14 residues.

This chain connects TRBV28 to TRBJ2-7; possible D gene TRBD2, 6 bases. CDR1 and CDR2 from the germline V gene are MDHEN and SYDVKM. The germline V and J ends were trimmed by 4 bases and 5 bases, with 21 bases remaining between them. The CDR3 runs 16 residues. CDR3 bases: TGTGCCAGCAGTTCATCTCCCTATGGGACTCCTCACGAGCAGTACTTC. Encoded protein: CASSSSPYGTPHEQYF.

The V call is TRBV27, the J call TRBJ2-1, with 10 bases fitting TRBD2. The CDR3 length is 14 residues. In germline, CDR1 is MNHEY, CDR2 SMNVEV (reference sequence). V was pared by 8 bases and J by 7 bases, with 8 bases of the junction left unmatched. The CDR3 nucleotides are TGTGCCAGCCGGGAGCGGGGGGGCTGGAATGAGCAGTTCTTC. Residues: CASRERGGWNEQFF.

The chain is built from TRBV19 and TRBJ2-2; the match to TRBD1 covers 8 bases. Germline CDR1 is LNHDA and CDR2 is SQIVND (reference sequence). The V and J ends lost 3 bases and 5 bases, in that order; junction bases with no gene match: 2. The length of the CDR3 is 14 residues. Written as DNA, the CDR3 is TGTGCCAGTAGTATGGGGACAGGAACCGGGGAGCTGTTTTTT. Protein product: CASSMGTGTGELFF.

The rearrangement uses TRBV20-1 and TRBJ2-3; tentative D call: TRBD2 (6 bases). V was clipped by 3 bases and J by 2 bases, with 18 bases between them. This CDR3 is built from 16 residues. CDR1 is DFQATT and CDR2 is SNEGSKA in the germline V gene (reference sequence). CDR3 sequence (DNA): TGCAGTGCTAGGGATGGGGCTAGCGAATCCACAGATACGCAGTATTTT. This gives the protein CSARDGASESTDTQYF.

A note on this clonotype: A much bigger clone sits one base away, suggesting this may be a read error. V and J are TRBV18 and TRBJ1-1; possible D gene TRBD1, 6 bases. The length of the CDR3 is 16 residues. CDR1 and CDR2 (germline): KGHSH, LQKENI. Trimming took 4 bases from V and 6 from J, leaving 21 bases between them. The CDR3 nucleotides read TGTGCCAGCTCACTCGGGACATCCCTCGGGGGGGCTGAAGCTTTCTTT. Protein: CASSLGTSLGGAEAFF.

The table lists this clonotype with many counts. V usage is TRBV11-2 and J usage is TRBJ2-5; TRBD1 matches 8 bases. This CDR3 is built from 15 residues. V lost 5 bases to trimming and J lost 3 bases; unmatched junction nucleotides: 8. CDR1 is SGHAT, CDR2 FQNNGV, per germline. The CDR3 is CASSLWTGREETQYF. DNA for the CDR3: TGTGCCAGCAGCCTATGGACAGGGCGTGAAGAGACCCAGTACTTC.

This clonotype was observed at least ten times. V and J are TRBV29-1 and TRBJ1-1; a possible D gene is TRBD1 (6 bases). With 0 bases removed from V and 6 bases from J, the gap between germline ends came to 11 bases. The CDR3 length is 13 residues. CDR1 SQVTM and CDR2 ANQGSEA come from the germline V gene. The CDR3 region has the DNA TGCAGCGTTGAAGATCGGGGGACACCTGAAGCTTTCTTT. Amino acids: CSVEDRGTPEAFF.

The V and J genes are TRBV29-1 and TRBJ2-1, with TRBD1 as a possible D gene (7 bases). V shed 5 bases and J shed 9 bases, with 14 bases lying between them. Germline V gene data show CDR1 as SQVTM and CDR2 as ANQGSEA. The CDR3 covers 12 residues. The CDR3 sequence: CSVLRQGGEQFF. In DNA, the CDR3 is TGCAGCGTTCTCCGACAGGGAGGTGAGCAGTTCTTC.

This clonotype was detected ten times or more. For the CDR3, the DNA is TGCGCCAGCAGCCTTTTAGCGGGGGAAACCCAAGAGACCCAGTACTTC. Its protein is CASSLLAGETQETQYF. This chain uses TRBV4-1 with TRBJ2-5; 9 nucleotides align to TRBD2. J gave up 1 base and V 4 bases, and 7 bases lay outside the gene matches. The germline V gene encodes CDR1 MGHRA and CDR2 YSYEKL. This CDR3 spans 16 amino acids.

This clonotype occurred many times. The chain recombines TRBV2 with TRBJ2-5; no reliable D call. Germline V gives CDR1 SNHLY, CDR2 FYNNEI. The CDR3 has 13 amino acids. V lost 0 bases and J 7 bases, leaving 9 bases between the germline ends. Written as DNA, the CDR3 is TGTGCCAGCAGTGAAGCGCTTACCGGGACCCAGTACTTC. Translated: CASSEALTGTQYF.

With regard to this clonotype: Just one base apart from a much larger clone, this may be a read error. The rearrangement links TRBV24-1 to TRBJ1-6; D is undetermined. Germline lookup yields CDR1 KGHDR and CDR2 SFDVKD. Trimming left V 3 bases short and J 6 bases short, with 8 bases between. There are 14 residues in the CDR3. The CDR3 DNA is TGTGCCACCAGTGATGGGCGTTGTAATTCACCCCTCCACTTT. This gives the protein CATSDGRCNSPLHF.

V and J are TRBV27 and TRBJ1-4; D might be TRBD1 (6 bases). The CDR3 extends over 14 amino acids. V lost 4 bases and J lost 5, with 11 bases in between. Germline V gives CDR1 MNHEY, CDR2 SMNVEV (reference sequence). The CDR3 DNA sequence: TGTGCCAGCAGTTCAAGGACAGCGAATGAAAAACTGTTTTTT. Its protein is CASSSRTANEKLFF.

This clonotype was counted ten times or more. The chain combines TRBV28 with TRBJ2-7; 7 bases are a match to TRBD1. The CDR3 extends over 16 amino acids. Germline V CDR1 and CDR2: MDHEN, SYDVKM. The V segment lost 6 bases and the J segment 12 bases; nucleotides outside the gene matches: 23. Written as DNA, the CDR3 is TGTGCCAGCAGCCATTGGACCGGGACAGATGCCTACGAGGGGTACTTC. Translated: CASSHWTGTDAYEGYF.

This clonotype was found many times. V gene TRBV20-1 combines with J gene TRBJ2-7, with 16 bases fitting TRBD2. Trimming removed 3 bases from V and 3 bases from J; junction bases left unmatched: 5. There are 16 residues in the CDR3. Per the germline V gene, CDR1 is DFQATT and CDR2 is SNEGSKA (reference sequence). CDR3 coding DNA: TGCAGTGCTAGTGAGGGACTAGCGGGAGGGGTCTACGAGCAGTACTTC. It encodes CSASEGLAGGVYEQYF.

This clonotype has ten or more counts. CDR3 loop: CASSPSTNEKLFF. As DNA, the CDR3 is TGTGCCAGCAGCCCATCAACTAATGAAAAACTGTTTTTT. This chain uses TRBV7-6 with TRBJ1-4; D gene ambiguous. Per the germline V gene, CDR1 is SGHVS and CDR2 is FNYEAQ. Trimming took off 5 bases at V and 0 bases at J, with 4 bases between the two ends. CDR3 length: 13 amino acids.

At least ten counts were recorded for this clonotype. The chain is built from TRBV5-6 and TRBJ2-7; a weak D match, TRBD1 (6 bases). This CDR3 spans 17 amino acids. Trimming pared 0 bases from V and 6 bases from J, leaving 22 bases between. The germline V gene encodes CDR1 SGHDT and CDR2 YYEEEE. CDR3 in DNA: TGTGCCAGCAGCTTGGGACCCCCGGGACACGTACTCCTCGAGCAGTACTTC. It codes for CASSLGPPGHVLLEQYF. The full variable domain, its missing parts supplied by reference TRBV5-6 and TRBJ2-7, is DAGVTQSPTHLIKTRGQQVTLRCSPKSGHDTVSWYQQALGQGPQFIFQYYEEEERQRGNFPDRFSGHQFPNYSSELNVNALLLGDSALYLCASSLGPPGHVLLEQYFGPGTRLTVT.

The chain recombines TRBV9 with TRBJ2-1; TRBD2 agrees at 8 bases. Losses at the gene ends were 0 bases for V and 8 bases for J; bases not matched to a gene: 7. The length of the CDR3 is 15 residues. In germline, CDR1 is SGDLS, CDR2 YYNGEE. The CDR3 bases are TGTGCCAGCAGCGTAGGAGGACTAGCCGGGGATGAGCAGTTCTTC. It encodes CASSVGGLAGDEQFF.

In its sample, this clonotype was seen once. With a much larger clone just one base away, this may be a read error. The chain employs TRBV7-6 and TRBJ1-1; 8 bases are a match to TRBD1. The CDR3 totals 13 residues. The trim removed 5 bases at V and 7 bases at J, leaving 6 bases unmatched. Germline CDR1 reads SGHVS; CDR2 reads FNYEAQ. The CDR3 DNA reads TGTGCCAGCAGCCATGCGACAGGGGTTGAAGCTTTCTTT. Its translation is CASSHATGVEAFF. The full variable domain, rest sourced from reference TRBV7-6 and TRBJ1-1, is GAGVSQSPRYKVTKRGQDVALRCDPISGHVSLYWYRQALGQGPEFLTYFNYEAQQDKSGLPNDRFSAERPEGSISTLTIQRTEQRDSAMYRCASSHATGVEAFFGQGTRLTVV.